These 23 T cell receptor beta chains share one sample of origin, sequenced in a study of CD8 T cells in ankylosing spondylitis. Study-wide points: Characteristic, it appeared, of ankylosing spondylitis blood was a TCR beta motif of several highly homologous variants.

TCRdb passed the 5' RACE reads through MiXCR, listing each CDR3 protein once. The sample includes fewer than 500,000 distinct CDR3 sequences, 25% to 30% of them seen just once. Their antigens are not known. The sample was blood, either unsorted or a sorted T cell fraction (not recorded which). The receptors originated from a male donor with ankylosing spondylitis.

The gene calls are TRBV27 and TRBJ1-2, with 11 bases that match TRBD1. Trimming cost V 3 bases and J 7 bases; bases outside gene matches: 4. CDR3 length: 14 residues. Looked up from germline, CDR1 is MNHEY and CDR2 is SMNVEV (reference sequence). The CDR3 protein is CASSFRTGGVGYTF. CDR3 DNA sequence: TGTGCCAGCAGTTTTCGGACAGGGGGCGTTGGCTACACCTTC.

The chain is built from TRBV5-4 and TRBJ2-3; 8 bases are a match to TRBD2. In germline, CDR1 is SGHNT, CDR2 YYREEE (reference sequence). V lost 1 base, J lost 3 bases, and 7 bases stayed unmatched. The CDR3 is 16 residues long. CDR3 DNA sequence: TGTGCCAGCAGCTTGTGGAGCGGGAGAAATACAGATACGCAGTATTTT. Translating gives CASSLWSGRNTDTQYF.

CDR3 region: CASSRGSGSGNTIYF. The CDR3 nucleotides are TGCGCCAGCAGCCGAGGTTCGGGGTCTGGAAACACCATATATTTT. This chain joins TRBV5-1 and TRBJ1-3; D is undetermined. The V and J ends lost 4 bases and 1 base respectively, with 12 bases between them. Germline V gene data show CDR1 as SGHRS and CDR2 as YFSETQ. The CDR3 totals 15 residues. Complete variable domain (other parts from reference TRBV5-1 and TRBJ1-3): KAGVTQTPRYLIKTRGQQVTLSCSPISGHRSVSWYQQTPGQGLQFLFEYFSETQRNKGNFPGRFSGRQFSNSRSEMNVSTLELGDSALYLCASSRGSGSGNTIYFGEGSWLTVV.

A few counts support this clonotype. The chain recombines TRBV20-1 with TRBJ2-1, with a tentative D call TRBD2 (6 bases). This CDR3 region has 14 residues. Trimming shortened V by 6 bases and J by 4 bases, and 16 bases separated the two germline ends. Looked up from germline, CDR1 is DFQATT and CDR2 is SNEGSKA (reference sequence). CDR3 coding DNA: TGCAGTGCCGACCGGAGGGAGGCGTACAATGAGCAGTTCTTC. As protein: CSADRREAYNEQFF.

V is TRBV11-2 and J is TRBJ2-2; D is undetermined. With 4 bases removed from V and 0 bases from J, the gap between germline ends came to 9 bases. Germline CDR1 SGHAT, CDR2 FQNNGV. This CDR3 has 15 amino acids. This CDR3 is CASSSTAANTGELFF. Written as DNA, the CDR3 is TGTGCCAGCAGCTCCACAGCAGCGAACACCGGGGAGCTGTTTTTT. Complete variable domain (other parts from reference TRBV11-2 and TRBJ2-2): EAGVAQSPRYKIIEKRQSVAFWCNPISGHATLYWYQQILGQGPKLLIQFQNNGVVDDSQLPKDRFSAERLKGVDSTLKIQPAKLEDSAVYLCASSSTAANTGELFFGEGSRLTVL.

The J gene is TRBJ2-3, the V gene TRBV3-1; no definite D call. Trimming removed 3 bases from V and 4 bases from J, with 8 bases in between. Germline CDR1 is LGHDT and CDR2 is YNNKEL (reference sequence). CDR3 size: 13 residues. CDR3 sequence: CASSQSRPDTQYF. The CDR3 nucleotides are TGTGCCAGCAGCCAGTCCCGTCCAGATACGCAGTATTTT.

The table lists this clonotype with a few counts. The rearrangement links TRBV10-2 to TRBJ2-2, with a possible D match to TRBD1 (5 bases). Trimming stripped 5 bases from V and 4 bases from J, with 20 bases between. There are 17 residues in the CDR3. Germline CDR1 WSHSY, CDR2 SAAADI. CDR3 sequence (DNA): TGCGCCAGCAGTCGGAGACTCCAGGGCTCGGTCACCGGGGAGCTGTTTTTT. Amino acids: CASSRRLQGSVTGELFF.

This clonotype was seen only once. The chain uses TRBV11-3 and TRBJ2-1, with 8 positions matching TRBD2. J lost 2 bases, V lost 5 bases, and 5 bases had no gene match. This CDR3 is built from 15 residues. CDR1 and CDR2 from the germline V gene are SGHNT and YENEEA. CDR3 residues: CASSMVAGPYNEQFF. In DNA, the CDR3 is TGTGCCAGCAGCATGGTAGCGGGGCCCTACAATGAGCAGTTCTTC.

This clonotype was seen a handful of times. This chain uses TRBV5-1 with TRBJ2-3, with 11 bases that match TRBD2. The V gene end was trimmed by 3 bases and the J gene end by 2 bases; junction bases not matched to a gene: 5. Germline assignment: CDR1 SGHRS and CDR2 YFSETQ. CDR3 length equals 16 residues. CDR3 region: CASSSLGLADTDTQYF. The CDR3 DNA is TGCGCCAGCAGCTCGCTGGGACTAGCGGACACAGATACGCAGTATTTT.

This chain links TRBV7-9 with TRBJ2-5, with 13 bases lining up with TRBD2. The length of the CDR3 is 16 residues. The junction had 2 bases not matched to a gene; V was cut back by 3 bases and J by 1 base. The V gene's germline CDR1 is SEHNR and CDR2 FQNEAQ (reference sequence). CDR3 nucleotides: TGTGCCAGCAGCTTCGGACTAGCGGGGGCCCAAGAGACCCAGTACTTC. Translation: CASSFGLAGAQETQYF.

The chain is built from TRBV6-1 and TRBJ1-5; D perhaps matches TRBD1 (5 bases). Trimming shortened V by 6 bases and J by 4 bases, and 16 bases separated the two germline ends. The CDR3 runs 15 residues. Germline V gene lookup returns CDR1 MNHNS and CDR2 SASEGT. The CDR3 spells CASSQGPLGNQPQHF. CDR3 coding DNA: TGTGCCAGCAGCCAGGGACCTTTGGGTAATCAGCCCCAGCATTTT.

This chain links TRBV7-7 with TRBJ2-7; D might be TRBD2 (6 bases). CDR1 is SSHAT, CDR2 FNYEAQ, per germline (reference sequence). CDR3 length equals 15 residues. V lost 1 base to trimming and J lost 0 bases, with 10 bases between them. The CDR3 region has the DNA TGTGCCAGCAGCTTAGGTCCGGGACTCTCCTACGAGCAGTACTTC. It translates to CASSLGPGLSYEQYF.

This chain links TRBV6-2 or TRBV6-3 with TRBJ2-3; D remains unclear. There are 13 residues in the CDR3. V was trimmed by 0 bases and J by 7 bases, leaving 8 bases between them. The germline CDR1 and CDR2 sequences are MNHEY and SVGEGT. CDR3 loop: CASSYSRGNTQYF. The CDR3 DNA is TGTGCCAGCAGTTACTCGAGAGGAAATACGCAGTATTTT.

A word on this clonotype: The germline gene is not matched at one end of the junction; a read error may be the cause. The V gene is TRBV2, the J gene TRBJ2-1, with a possible D match to TRBD2 (6 bases). Germline V gene sequence: CDR1 SNHLY, CDR2 FYNNEI. The CDR3 sequence is 13 residues long. CDR3: CAGSGLANNEQFF. The CDR3 nucleotides read TGTGCCGGCAGTGGCCTAGCGAACAATGAGCAGTTCTTC.

The chain joins TRBV24-1 to TRBJ2-3, with TRBD2 identical over 13 bases. CDR3 length: 16 residues. V lost 4 bases to trimming and J lost 4 bases; unmatched junction nucleotides: 4. Germline V gene data show CDR1 as KGHDR and CDR2 as SFDVKD. CDR3 DNA: TGTGCCACCAGTGACCCCGGACTAGCGGGAGCAGATACGCAGTATTTT. Translated, it gives CATSDPGLAGADTQYF.

The chain has TRBV12-3 or TRBV12-4 and TRBJ2-2; perhaps D is TRBD1 or TRBD2 (5 bases each). The CDR3 extends over 16 amino acids. Trimming removed 5 bases from V and 4 bases from J, with 17 bases in between. CDR3 coding DNA: TGTGCCAGCAGTCCTAGGGGCTCCGGAGGCACCGGGGAGCTGTTTTTT. This gives the protein CASSPRGSGGTGELFF.

The genes are TRBV23-1 and TRBJ1-4; D unresolved. TRBV23-1 falls under the ORF class, with uncertain function. The CDR3 consists of 13 residues. The germline V and J ends were trimmed by 3 bases and 4 bases, with 6 bases remaining between them. The CDR3 nucleotides read TGCGCCAGCAGTCAGCTGAATAATGAAAAACTGTTTTTT. Its protein is CASSQLNNEKLFF.

CDR3 protein: CASSEEGLRQFF. CDR3 sequence (DNA): TGTGCCAGCAGTGAAGAGGGGTTGCGGCAGTTCTTC. J is TRBJ2-1 and V is TRBV6-1; maybe TRBD1 (5 bases). Germline CDR1 reads MNHNS; CDR2 reads SASEGT. V gave up 1 base and J gave up 12 bases, with 10 bases separating them. CDR3 length: 12 residues.

V gene TRBV2 combines with J gene TRBJ2-7; the D is unclear. Trimming took 10 bases from V and 4 from J, leaving 11 bases between them. The CDR3 spans 11 residues. Germline V gene lookup returns CDR1 SNHLY and CDR2 FYNNEI. CDR3 DNA sequence: TGTGCCACTTCGGGCCCTTACGAGCAGTACGTC. It codes for CATSGPYEQYV.

Only a few counts were recorded for this clonotype. The genes are TRBV27 and TRBJ2-5; perhaps D is TRBD1 or TRBD2 (5 bases each). There are 15 residues in the CDR3. The germline CDR1 and CDR2 sequences are MNHEY and SMNVEV (reference sequence). Deletions cut 9 bases from V and 4 bases from J, with 21 bases between. The DNA of the CDR3 is TGTGCCAGTCGCCTCTACGACCAGGGACGAGAGACCCAGTACTTC. It yields the protein CASRLYDQGRETQYF.

This clonotype showed up just a few times. This chain links TRBV6-5 with TRBJ2-1; no clear D. This CDR3 has 14 amino acids. From germline, CDR1 is MNHEY and CDR2 SVGAGI. The V gene lost 2 bases and the J gene lost 9 bases, with 14 bases spanning the gap. CDR3: CASSYGISKLEQFF. The CDR3, as DNA: TGTGCCAGCAGTTACGGGATCTCGAAGCTTGAGCAGTTCTTC.

This clonotype was counted only a few times. V usage is TRBV2 and J usage is TRBJ2-1; D possibly uses TRBD1 or TRBD2 (5 bases each). The V gene's germline CDR1 is SNHLY and CDR2 FYNNEI. The V end was cut by 0 bases, the J end by 10 bases, with 13 bases between. The CDR3 sequence is 14 residues long. The CDR3 nucleotides are TGTGCCAGCAGTGAAGCGCTTGTTGAGGGGGAGCAGTTCTTC. Translation gives CASSEALVEGEQFF.

V and J are TRBV12-3 or TRBV12-4 and TRBJ2-1, with 8 nucleotides matching TRBD1. This CDR3 spans 13 amino acids. With V trimmed by 5 bases and J by 9 bases, 6 bases remained unmatched. The CDR3 DNA reads TGTGCCAGCAGTCGTCAGGGGGCAGGTGAGCAGTTCTTC. It is translated as CASSRQGAGEQFF.